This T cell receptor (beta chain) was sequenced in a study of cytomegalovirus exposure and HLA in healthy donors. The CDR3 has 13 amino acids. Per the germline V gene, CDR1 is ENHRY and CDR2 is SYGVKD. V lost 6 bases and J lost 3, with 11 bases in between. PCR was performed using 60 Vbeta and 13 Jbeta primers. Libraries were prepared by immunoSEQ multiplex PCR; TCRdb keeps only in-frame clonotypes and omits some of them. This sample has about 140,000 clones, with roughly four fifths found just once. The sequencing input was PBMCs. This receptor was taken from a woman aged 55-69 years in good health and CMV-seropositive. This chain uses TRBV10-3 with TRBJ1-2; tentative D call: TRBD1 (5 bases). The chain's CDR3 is CAIRPTTDYGYTF. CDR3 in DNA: TGTGCCATCAGACCAACGACAGACTATGGCTACACCTTC.